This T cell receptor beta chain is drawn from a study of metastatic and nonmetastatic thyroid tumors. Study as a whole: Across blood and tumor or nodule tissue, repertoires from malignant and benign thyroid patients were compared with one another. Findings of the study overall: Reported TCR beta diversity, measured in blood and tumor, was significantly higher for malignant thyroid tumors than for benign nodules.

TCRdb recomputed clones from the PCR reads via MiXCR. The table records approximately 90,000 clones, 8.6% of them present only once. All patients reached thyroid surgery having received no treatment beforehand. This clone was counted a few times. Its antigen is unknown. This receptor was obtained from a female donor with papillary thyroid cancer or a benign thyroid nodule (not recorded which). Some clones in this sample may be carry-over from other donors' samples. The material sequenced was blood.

CDR3 sequence: CASSDGMSPMVGSYEQYF. The CDR3 DNA reads as TGTGCCAGCAGTGACGGGATGAGCCCAATGGTGGGCTCCTACGAGCAGTACTTC. This sequence joins TRBV6-4 and TRBJ2-7; D remains ambiguous. V lost 2 bases to trimming and J lost 0 bases, with 20 bases between them. CDR1 is MRHNA and CDR2 is SNTAGT in the germline V gene. The CDR3 sequence is 18 residues long.